These 30 T cell receptor beta chains came from one sample sequenced in a study of blood T cell repertoires in COVID-19. Repertoires were generated with immunoSEQ multiplex PCR, while TCRdb's copy carries only in-frame clones and drops some. Counted here are around 310,000 clones, 75% to 90% occurring once; the ten biggest clones make up roughly an eighth. The specimen was peripheral blood. The origin of the receptors is an older woman with acute or convalescent COVID-19.

This chain uses TRBV2 with TRBJ2-1, with TRBD2 matching over 9 bases. V was pared by 5 bases and J by 15 bases, with 11 bases of the junction left unmatched. Per the germline V gene, CDR1 is SNHLY and CDR2 is FYNNEI. The length of the CDR3 is 13 residues. CDR3 in amino acids: CASSNRRGGAAFF. The CDR3 bases are TGTGCCAGCAGTAATAGGCGCGGGGGGGCGGCGTTCTTC.

The chain combines TRBV5-1 with TRBJ2-1, with 13 bases aligning to TRBD2. CDR1 and CDR2 (germline): SGHRS, YFSETQ. CDR3 size: 15 residues. V lost 4 bases to trimming and J lost 7 bases; unmatched junction nucleotides: 5. As DNA, the CDR3 is TGCGCCAGCAGCCGGACTAGCGGGAGTTGGAATGAGCAGTTCTTC. Translation: CASSRTSGSWNEQFF.

The rearrangement links TRBV9 to TRBJ2-5; TRBD1 matches at 9 bases. The CDR3 runs 15 residues. Per the germline V gene, CDR1 is SGDLS and CDR2 is YYNGEE. The junction had 5 bases not matched to a gene; V was cut back by 0 bases and J by 5 bases. CDR3 sequence reads: CASSVAQGASETQYF. CDR3 nucleotide sequence: TGTGCCAGCAGCGTAGCACAGGGGGCGTCGGAGACCCAGTACTTC.

CDR3 in amino acids: CASSYRPGNEQFF. The CDR3 nucleotides read TGTGCCAGCAGTTATAGACCCGGGAATGAGCAGTTCTTC. The genes are TRBV6-2 or TRBV6-3 and TRBJ2-1; D remains unclear. Germline loops: CDR1 MNHEY, CDR2 SVGEGT. The V end was cut by 3 bases, the J end by 7 bases, with 10 bases between. The CDR3 is 13 amino acids.

In this sample, this clone turned up a few times. The rearrangement uses TRBV6-1 and TRBJ1-1, with D possibly being TRBD1 (5 bases). V dropped 0 bases and J dropped 4 bases, with 9 bases sitting between them. Germline V gene data show CDR1 as MNHNS and CDR2 as SASEGT. The CDR3 has 14 residues. The CDR3 sequence is CASSEASGGTEAFF. The CDR3 nucleotides are TGTGCCAGCAGTGAAGCCTCGGGGGGCACTGAAGCTTTCTTT.

The chain joins TRBV28 to TRBJ1-5; no clear D gene. The CDR3 sequence is 14 residues long. Looked up from germline, CDR1 is MDHEN and CDR2 is SYDVKM. Trimming pared 4 bases from V and 2 bases from J, leaving 9 bases between. The CDR3 reads CASSSVVGNQPQHF. CDR3 sequence (DNA): TGTGCCAGCAGTTCAGTGGTGGGCAATCAGCCCCAGCATTTT.

V and J are TRBV28 and TRBJ1-2; 7 positions match TRBD1. There are 14 residues in the CDR3. Germline V gives CDR1 MDHEN, CDR2 SYDVKM. V was clipped by 6 bases and J by 2 bases; unmatched bases: 6. The CDR3 spells CASSPGTANYGYTF. CDR3 DNA: TGTGCCAGCAGCCCCGGGACAGCCAACTATGGCTACACCTTC.

The chain carries TRBV12-5 and TRBJ2-3, with D possibly matching TRBD2 (6 bases). Trimming took 1 base from V and 5 from J, leaving 13 bases between them. Germline-derived CDR1 and CDR2 are LGHNT and FRNRAP. The CDR3 runs to 15 residues. This CDR3 is CASGLGWEVGDTQYF. As DNA, the CDR3 is TGTGCTAGTGGTTTGGGGTGGGAGGTGGGAGATACGCAGTATTTT.

The chain carries TRBV23-1 and TRBJ2-5; D not certain. TRBV23-1 is an open reading frame, and its role is uncertain. This CDR3 has 16 amino acids. The V end lost 2 bases, the J end lost 5 bases, and 18 bases lay between the germline ends. CDR3 sequence reads: CASSQPRRSKRETQYF. CDR3 in DNA: TGCGCCAGCAGTCAACCGCGGCGTTCCAAACGCGAGACCCAGTACTTC.

This chain links TRBV27 with TRBJ2-2; 12 bases agree with TRBD2. This CDR3 region has 15 residues. With 2 bases clipped from V and 7 bases from J, the junction kept 2 bases outside the gene matches. Germline V gives CDR1 MNHEY, CDR2 SMNVEV (reference sequence). This CDR3 is CASSLTSGRFGELFF. For the CDR3, the DNA is TGTGCCAGCAGTTTAACTAGCGGGAGGTTCGGGGAGCTGTTTTTT.

The V gene is TRBV29-1, the J gene TRBJ1-5; D not resolved. Looked up from germline, CDR1 is SQVTM and CDR2 is ANQGSEA. The germline V and J ends were trimmed by 0 bases and 7 bases, with 10 bases remaining between them. This CDR3 is built from 13 residues. CDR3 region: CSVEETQNQPQHF. The CDR3 nucleotides read TGCAGCGTTGAAGAGACTCAGAACCAGCCCCAGCATTTT. Complete variable domain (other parts from reference TRBV29-1 and TRBJ1-5): SAVISQKPSRDICQRGTSLTIQCQVDSQVTMMFWYRQQPGQSLTLIATANQGSEATYESGFVIDKFPISRPNLTFSTLTVSNMSPEDSSIYLCSVEETQNQPQHFGDGTRLSIL.

This chain links TRBV5-4 with TRBJ2-5; 7 nucleotides match TRBD2. This CDR3 contains 16 residues. Unmatched junction bases numbered 11, after V lost 4 bases and J lost 2 bases. From germline, CDR1 is SGHNT and CDR2 YYREEE (reference sequence). CDR3 sequence (DNA): TGTGCCAGCAGCCCTGGGGCTAGCGGACATCAAGAGACCCAGTACTTC. Translated: CASSPGASGHQETQYF. The variable domain in full, with the rest retrieved from reference TRBV5-4 and TRBJ2-5, is ETGVTQSPTHLIKTRGQQVTLRCSSQSGHNTVSWYQQALGQGPQFIFQYYREEENGRGNFPPRFSGLQFPNYSSELNVNALELDDSALYLCASSPGASGHQETQYFGPGTRLLVL.

V gene TRBV7-2 combines with J gene TRBJ2-1; TRBD1 matches 8 bases. The CDR3 covers 17 residues. CDR1 is SGHTA, CDR2 FQGNSA, per germline. V shed 4 bases and J 6 bases; nucleotides not matched to a gene: 14. CDR3 sequence (DNA): TGTGCCAGCAGCTCCGGACAGGGTGTCGGTTTTTTCAATGAGCAGTTCTTC. It is translated as CASSSGQGVGFFNEQFF.

V and J are TRBV19 and TRBJ1-6, with D possibly matching TRBD1 (5 bases). Germline-derived CDR1 and CDR2 are LNHDA and SQIVND (reference sequence). V lost 6 bases and J 5 bases, leaving 14 bases between the germline ends. CDR3 length: 15 residues. CDR3 coding DNA: TGTGCCAGTAGACTTGGGGGGATTCATAATTCACCCCTCCACTTT. Translation gives CASRLGGIHNSPLHF.

This clone was observed a few times. The CDR3: CASSPPEGANSPLHF. In DNA, the CDR3 is TGTGCCAGCAGCCCCCCTGAGGGCGCGAATTCACCCCTCCACTTT. The chain joins TRBV5-4 to TRBJ1-6; D is undetermined. Per germline, CDR1 SGHNT and CDR2 YYREEE (reference sequence). This CDR3 is built from 15 residues. V was trimmed by 4 bases and J by 7 bases, leaving 15 bases between them.

J is TRBJ2-5 and V is TRBV2; D might be TRBD1 (5 bases). Trimming took 7 bases from V and 2 from J, leaving 11 bases between them. CDR1 and CDR2 (germline): SNHLY, FYNNEI. The CDR3 covers 13 residues. The CDR3 bases are TGTGCCAGCACCCGACAGTCTCAAGAGACCCAGTACTTC. This gives the protein CASTRQSQETQYF.

The V gene is TRBV27, the J gene TRBJ2-2; tentatively, D is TRBD1 (5 bases). CDR3 length equals 17 residues. V dropped 2 bases and J dropped 0 bases, with 13 bases sitting between them. Germline loops: CDR1 MNHEY, CDR2 SMNVEV (reference sequence). The CDR3 spells CASSLPLRDPNTGELFF. CDR3 sequence (DNA): TGTGCCAGCAGTTTACCTCTCAGGGATCCGAACACCGGGGAGCTGTTTTTT.

The chain employs TRBV5-6 and TRBJ1-4, with TRBD1 matching 9 bases. The germline V gene has CDR1 SGHDT and CDR2 YYEEEE. The CDR3 sequence is 14 residues long. Trimming took 5 bases from V and 8 from J; bases not matched to a gene: 7. The CDR3, as DNA: TGTGCCAGCAGTCCGGGACAGGGTAGGGAAAAACTGTTTTTT. Amino acids: CASSPGQGREKLFF.

The CDR3, as DNA: TGTGCCAGCAGTTTCCCCCGGACAGGGGATCCCTACGAGCAGTACTTC. Translation: CASSFPRTGDPYEQYF. This rearrangement joins TRBV28 to TRBJ2-7; 9 positions agree with TRBD1. The junction had 8 bases not matched to a gene; V was cut back by 3 bases and J by 2 bases. This CDR3 is 16 amino acids long. CDR1 MDHEN and CDR2 SYDVKM come from the germline V gene.

This chain links TRBV5-1 with TRBJ2-7; weak D call: TRBD2 (6 bases). Deletions cut 0 bases from V and 5 bases from J, with 15 bases between. This CDR3 is 15 amino acids long. Per the germline V gene, CDR1 is SGHRS and CDR2 is YFSETQ. This chain's CDR3 is CASSLGEASGHEQYF. The CDR3 nucleotides read TGCGCCAGCAGCTTGGGGGAGGCGAGCGGACACGAGCAGTACTTC.

Here the CDR3 reads CASSDRLIYGYTF. The CDR3 nucleotides are TGTGCCAGCAGCGACAGATTGATCTATGGCTACACCTTC. The gene calls are TRBV5-4 and TRBJ1-2; tentative D call: TRBD1 (5 bases). V lost 4 bases and J lost 4, with 11 bases in between. CDR1 and CDR2 (germline): SGHNT, YYREEE (reference sequence). This CDR3 has 13 amino acids.

The chain employs TRBV12-3 or TRBV12-4 and TRBJ2-7; D is unclear. CDR3 size: 11 residues. V lost 2 bases, J lost 7 bases, and 6 bases lay in between. CDR3 loop: CASSLNKEQYF. As DNA, the CDR3 is TGTGCCAGCAGTTTAAATAAAGAGCAGTACTTC.

The chain uses TRBV19 and TRBJ1-2; D is unresolved. Germline loops: CDR1 LNHDA, CDR2 SQIVND (reference sequence). The CDR3 totals 15 residues. Trimming took 3 bases from V and 6 from J, leaving 17 bases between them. CDR3 DNA: TGTGCCAGTAGTATCGGCGGATGGATACTAGATGGCTACACCTTC. It specifies CASSIGGWILDGYTF.

This chain uses TRBV5-4 with TRBJ1-1, with 12 bases fitting TRBD1. This CDR3 region has 16 residues. CDR1 is SGHNT and CDR2 is YYREEE in the germline V gene (reference sequence). With 0 bases clipped from V and 4 bases from J, the junction kept 4 bases outside the gene matches. CDR3 region: CASSLAGTGGGTEAFF. The CDR3 DNA reads TGTGCCAGCAGCTTGGCGGGGACAGGGGGCGGCACTGAAGCTTTCTTT.

This clone appeared a single time. The rearrangement joins TRBV6-5 to TRBJ2-7; a possible D gene is TRBD2 (6 bases). The length of the CDR3 is 14 residues. CDR1 and CDR2 from the germline V gene are MNHEY and SVGAGI. Trimming cost V 0 bases and J 4 bases, with 10 bases left between them. The CDR3 protein is CASSYSRGDYEQYF. Here the CDR3 DNA reads TGTGCCAGCAGTTACTCGCGGGGCGATTACGAGCAGTACTTC.

The chain joins TRBV13 to TRBJ2-7; 9 bases are shared with TRBD1. V lost 5 bases, J lost 1 base, and 3 bases stayed unmatched. This CDR3 is 14 amino acids long. Per the germline V gene, CDR1 is PRHDT and CDR2 is FYEKMQ (reference sequence). The CDR3 sequence: CASSPGTGSYEQYF. CDR3 nucleotides: TGTGCCAGCAGCCCCGGGACAGGGTCCTACGAGCAGTACTTC.

This chain links TRBV7-8 with TRBJ1-5; D ambiguous. Per germline, CDR1 SGHVS and CDR2 FQNEAQ. The CDR3 length is 15 residues. Trimming stripped 5 bases from V and 5 bases from J, with 16 bases between. CDR3 bases: TGTGCCAGCAGCGGGCCGGAAGACCGCGATCAGCCCCAGCATTTT. This codes for CASSGPEDRDQPQHF.

This rearrangement joins TRBV2 to TRBJ1-2, with D maybe TRBD1 (5 bases). Germline loops: CDR1 SNHLY, CDR2 FYNNEI. This CDR3 contains 15 residues. V was trimmed by 5 bases and J by 5 bases, leaving 18 bases between them. In DNA, the CDR3 is TGTGCCAGCAGTCCCGGGAGCGGAGGGGTTTATGGCTACACCTTC. This translates into CASSPGSGGVYGYTF.

The chain is built from TRBV5-1 and TRBJ2-5, with a weak D call TRBD2 (5 bases). V lost 4 bases and J 2 bases, leaving 18 bases between the germline ends. There are 16 residues in the CDR3. Germline V lookup: CDR1 SGHRS, CDR2 YFSETQ. In DNA, the CDR3 is TGCGCCAGCAGCGCCGAGTCTCGCGGGCAGCAAGAGACCCAGTACTTC. Amino acid sequence: CASSAESRGQQETQYF. Based on the CDR3 plus reference TRBV5-1 and TRBJ2-5, the full variable domain is KAGVTQTPRYLIKTRGQQVTLSCSPISGHRSVSWYQQTPGQGLQFLFEYFSETQRNKGNFPGRFSGRQFSNSRSEMNVSTLELGDSALYLCASSAESRGQQETQYFGPGTRLLVL.

The gene calls are TRBV7-9 and TRBJ2-1; D unresolved. The germline V and J ends were trimmed by 3 bases and 9 bases, with 6 bases remaining between them. Germline values: CDR1 SEHNR, CDR2 FQNEAQ (reference sequence). The CDR3 totals 11 residues. DNA for the CDR3: TGTGCCAGCAGCTTTGGTAGTGAGCAGTTCTTC. As protein: CASSFGSEQFF.